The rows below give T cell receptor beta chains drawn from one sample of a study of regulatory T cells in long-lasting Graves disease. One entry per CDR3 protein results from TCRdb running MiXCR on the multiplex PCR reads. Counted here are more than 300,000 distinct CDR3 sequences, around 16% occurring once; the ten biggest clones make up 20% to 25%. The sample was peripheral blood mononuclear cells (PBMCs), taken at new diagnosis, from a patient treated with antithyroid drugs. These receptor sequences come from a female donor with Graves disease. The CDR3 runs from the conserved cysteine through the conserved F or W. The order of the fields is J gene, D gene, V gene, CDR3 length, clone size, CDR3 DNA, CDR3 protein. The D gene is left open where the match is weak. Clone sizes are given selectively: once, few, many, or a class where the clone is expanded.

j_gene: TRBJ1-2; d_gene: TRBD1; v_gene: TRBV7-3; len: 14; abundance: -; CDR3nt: TGTGCCAGCAGCCCGACAGGGTTCGGCTATGGCTACACCTTC; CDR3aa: CASSPTGFGYGYTF
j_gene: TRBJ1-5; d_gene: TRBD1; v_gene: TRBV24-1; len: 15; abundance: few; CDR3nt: TGTGCCACCAGTGATTCAGGGACAGGGTTACAGCCCCAGCATTTT; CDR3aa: CATSDSGTGLQPQHF
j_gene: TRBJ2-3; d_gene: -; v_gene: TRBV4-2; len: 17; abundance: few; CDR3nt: TGTGCCAGCAGCCAAGCCCAGGGCCCCTACGGCACAGATACGCAGTATTTT; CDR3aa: CASSQAQGPYGTDTQYF
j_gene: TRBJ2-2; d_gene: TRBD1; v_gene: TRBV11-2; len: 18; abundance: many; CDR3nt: TGTGCCAGCAGCTTAGATCTGAGGGACAGGGGGCACACCGGGGAGCTGTTTTTT; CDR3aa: CASSLDLRDRGHTGELFF
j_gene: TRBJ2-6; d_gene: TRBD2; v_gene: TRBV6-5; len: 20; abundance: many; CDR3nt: TGTGCCAGCAGTTACAGTTCGAGTCGGGAGGTCTTCTCTGGGGCCAACGTCCTGACTTTC; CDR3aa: CASSYSSSREVFSGANVLTF
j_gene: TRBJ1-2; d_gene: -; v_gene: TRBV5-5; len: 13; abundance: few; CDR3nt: TGTGCCAGCAGCTTGGTAGGGAGTAATGGCTACACCTTC; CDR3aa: CASSLVGSNGYTF
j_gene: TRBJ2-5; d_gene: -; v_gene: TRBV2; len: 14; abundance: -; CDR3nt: TGTGCCAGCAGAAACCAAGCGGTACAAGAGACCCGGTACTTC; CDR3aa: CASRNQAVQETRYF
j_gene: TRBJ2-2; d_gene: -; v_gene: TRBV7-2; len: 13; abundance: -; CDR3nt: TGTGCCTGCAGCCCGACAAGCACCGGGGAGCTGTTTTTT; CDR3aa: CACSPTSTGELFF
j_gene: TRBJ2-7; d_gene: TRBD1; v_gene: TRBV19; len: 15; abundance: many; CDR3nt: TGTGCCAGTAGACCCTCAGGGGGTAGATCCTACGAGCAGTACTTC; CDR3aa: CASRPSGGRSYEQYF
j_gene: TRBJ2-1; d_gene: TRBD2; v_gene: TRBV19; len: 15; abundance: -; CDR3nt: TGTGCCACCACCGACGGGAGGAACGCCTACAATGAGCAGTTCTTC; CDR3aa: CATTDGRNAYNEQFF
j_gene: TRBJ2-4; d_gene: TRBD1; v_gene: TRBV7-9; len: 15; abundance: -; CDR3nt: TGTGCCAGCAGCTTAGTTCAGGGGGCGAAAAACATTCAGTACTTC; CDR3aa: CASSLVQGAKNIQYF
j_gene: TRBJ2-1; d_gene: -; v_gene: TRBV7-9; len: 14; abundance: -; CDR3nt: TGTGCCAGCACCCCGTCGGGGGCCCCTCCGGGACAGTTCTTC; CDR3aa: CASTPSGAPPGQFF
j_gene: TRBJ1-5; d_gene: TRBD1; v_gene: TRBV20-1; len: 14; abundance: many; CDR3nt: TGCAGTGCTAGACGGACAGGGGGCAATCAGCCCCAGCATTTT; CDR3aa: CSARRTGGNQPQHF
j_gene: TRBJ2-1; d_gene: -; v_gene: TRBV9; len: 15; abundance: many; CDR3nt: TGTGCCAGCAGCGTAGCGTGGGCCTCCTACAATGAGCAGTTCTTC; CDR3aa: CASSVAWASYNEQFF
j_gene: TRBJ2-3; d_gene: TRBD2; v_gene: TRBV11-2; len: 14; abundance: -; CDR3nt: TGTGCCAGCAGCTCCGGGACTAGCGGGGATACGCAGTATTTT; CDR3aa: CASSSGTSGDTQYF
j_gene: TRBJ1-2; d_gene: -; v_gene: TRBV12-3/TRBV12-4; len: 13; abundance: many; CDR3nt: TGTGCCAGCAGTTCATCCTTTGGGGCTGGCTACACCTTC; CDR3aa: CASSSSFGAGYTF
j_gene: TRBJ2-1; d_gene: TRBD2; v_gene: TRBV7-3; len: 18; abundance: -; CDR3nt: TGTGCCAGCAGCTTCGGACTAGCGGGGGCCAGCTCCTACAATGAGCAGTTCTTC; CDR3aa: CASSFGLAGASSYNEQFF
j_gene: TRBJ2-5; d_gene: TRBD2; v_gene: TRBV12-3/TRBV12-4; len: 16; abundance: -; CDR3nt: TGTGCCAGCAGTTTTGAGGCGGGGGGGCCCCAAGAGACCCAGTACTTC; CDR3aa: CASSFEAGGPQETQYF
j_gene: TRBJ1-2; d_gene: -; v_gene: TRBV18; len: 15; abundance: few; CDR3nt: TGTGCCAGCTCACCAGAGACAGGCCTACGCTATGGCTACACCTTC; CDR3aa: CASSPETGLRYGYTF
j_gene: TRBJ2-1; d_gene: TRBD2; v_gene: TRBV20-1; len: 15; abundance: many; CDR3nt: TGCAGTGCTAGAGGTCTGACTAGCGGGAACAATGAGCAGTTCTTC; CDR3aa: CSARGLTSGNNEQFF
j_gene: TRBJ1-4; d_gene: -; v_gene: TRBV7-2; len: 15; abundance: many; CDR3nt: TGTGCCAGCAGCTCAAGCGGGGCGAGGGGTGAAAAACTGTTTTTT; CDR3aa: CASSSSGARGEKLFF
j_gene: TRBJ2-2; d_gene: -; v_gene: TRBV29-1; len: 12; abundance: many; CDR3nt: TGCAGCGTTGGCCCTGGGGTGGGAGAGCTGTTTTTT; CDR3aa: CSVGPGVGELFF
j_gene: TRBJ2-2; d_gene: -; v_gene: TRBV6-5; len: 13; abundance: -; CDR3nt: TGTGCCAGCAGTTACTCGATACCCGGGGAGCTGTTTTTT; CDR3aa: CASSYSIPGELFF
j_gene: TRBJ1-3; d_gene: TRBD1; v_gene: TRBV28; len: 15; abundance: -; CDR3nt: TGTGCCAGCCATACCGGGACAGGCTCTGGAAACACCATATATTTT; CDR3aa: CASHTGTGSGNTIYF
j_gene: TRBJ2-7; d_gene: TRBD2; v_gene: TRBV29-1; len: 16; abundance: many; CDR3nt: TGCAGCGTTGAAGCCGGTAGCGGGAGGGCCGTAGGAGAGCAGTACTTC; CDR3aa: CSVEAGSGRAVGEQYF
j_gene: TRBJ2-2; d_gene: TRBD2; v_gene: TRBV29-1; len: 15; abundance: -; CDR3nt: TGCAGCGTTGTCTATAGGGAGGGGAACACCGGGGAGCTGTTTTTT; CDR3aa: CSVVYREGNTGELFF
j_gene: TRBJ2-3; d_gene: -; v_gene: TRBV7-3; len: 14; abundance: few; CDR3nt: TGTGCCAGCAGCTCCACTGGGGGCCGGGCTTCGCAGTATTTT; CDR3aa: CASSSTGGRASQYF
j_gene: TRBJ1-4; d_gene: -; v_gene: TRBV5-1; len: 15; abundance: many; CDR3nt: TGCGCCAGCAGCGTTGGGGGCAGGGTCTATGAAAAACTGTTTTTT; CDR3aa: CASSVGGRVYEKLFF
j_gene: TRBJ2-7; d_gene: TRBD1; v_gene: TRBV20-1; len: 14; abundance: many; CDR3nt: TGCAGTGCCAACCGGGACAGGGGGCTATGGGAGCAGTACTTC; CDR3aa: CSANRDRGLWEQYF
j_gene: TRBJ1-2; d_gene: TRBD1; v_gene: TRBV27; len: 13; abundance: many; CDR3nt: TGTGCCAGCACCCCTCAGGGGGCGAAAGGCTACACCTTC; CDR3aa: CASTPQGAKGYTF
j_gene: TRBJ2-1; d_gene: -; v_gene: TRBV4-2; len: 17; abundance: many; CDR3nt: TGTGCCAGCAGCCAAGATCTGGGCGCCCGCTCCTACAATGAGCAGTTCTTC; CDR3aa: CASSQDLGARSYNEQFF
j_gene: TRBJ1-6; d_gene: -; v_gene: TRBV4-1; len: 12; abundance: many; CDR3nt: TGCGCCAGCAGCCAAGAACCCTCACCCCTCCACTTT; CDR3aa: CASSQEPSPLHF
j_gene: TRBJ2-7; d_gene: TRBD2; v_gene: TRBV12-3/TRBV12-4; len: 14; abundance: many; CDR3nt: TGTGCCAGCAGTTTGGCGGGGGTTGGGTACGAGCAGTACTTC; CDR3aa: CASSLAGVGYEQYF
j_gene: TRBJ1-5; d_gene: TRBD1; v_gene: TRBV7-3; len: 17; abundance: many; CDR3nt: TGTGCCAGCAGACGAACAGGGACAGGACGCAATAGTCAGCCCCAGCATTTT; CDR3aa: CASRRTGTGRNSQPQHF
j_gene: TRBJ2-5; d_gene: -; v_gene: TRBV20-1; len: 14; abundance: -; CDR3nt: TGCAGTGCTAGAGGAAGGGGTGATCAGGGGACCCAGTACTTC; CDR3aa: CSARGRGDQGTQYF
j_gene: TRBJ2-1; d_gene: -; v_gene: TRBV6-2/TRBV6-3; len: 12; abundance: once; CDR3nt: TGTGCCAGCAGGACAACATGGGATGAGCAGTTCTTC; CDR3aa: CASRTTWDEQFF
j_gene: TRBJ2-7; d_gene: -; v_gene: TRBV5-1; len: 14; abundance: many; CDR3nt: TGCGCCAGCAGCTTGGAACTTCAATCGGGCGAGCAGTACTTC; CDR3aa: CASSLELQSGEQYF
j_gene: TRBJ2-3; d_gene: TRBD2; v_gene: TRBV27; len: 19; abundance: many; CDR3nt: TGTGCCAGCTCCAAGGCCCGGGTCCTAGCGGCCTCTAGCACAGATACGCAGTATTTT; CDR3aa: CASSKARVLAASSTDTQYF
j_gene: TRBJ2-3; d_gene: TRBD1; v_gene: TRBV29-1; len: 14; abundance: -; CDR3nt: TGCAGCGCCGTGACAGGGGGCTACACAGATACGCAGTATTTT; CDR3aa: CSAVTGGYTDTQYF
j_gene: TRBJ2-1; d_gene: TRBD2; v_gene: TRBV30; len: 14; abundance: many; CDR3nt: TGTGCCCTACTACCCGGGACTAGATACAATGAGCAGTTCTTC; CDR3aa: CALLPGTRYNEQFF
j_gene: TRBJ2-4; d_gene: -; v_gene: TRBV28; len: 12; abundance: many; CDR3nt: TGTGCCAGCAGCCCGGTCAAAAACATTCAGTACTTC; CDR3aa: CASSPVKNIQYF
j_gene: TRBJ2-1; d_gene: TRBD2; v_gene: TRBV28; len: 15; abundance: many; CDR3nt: TGTGCCAGCAGTCCCTCGGGACTAGCGTCCAATGAGCAGTTCTTC; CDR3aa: CASSPSGLASNEQFF
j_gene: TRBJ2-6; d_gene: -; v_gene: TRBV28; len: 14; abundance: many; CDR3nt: TGTGCCAGCAGTTTGTACTCTGGGGCCAACGTCCTGACTTTC; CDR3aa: CASSLYSGANVLTF